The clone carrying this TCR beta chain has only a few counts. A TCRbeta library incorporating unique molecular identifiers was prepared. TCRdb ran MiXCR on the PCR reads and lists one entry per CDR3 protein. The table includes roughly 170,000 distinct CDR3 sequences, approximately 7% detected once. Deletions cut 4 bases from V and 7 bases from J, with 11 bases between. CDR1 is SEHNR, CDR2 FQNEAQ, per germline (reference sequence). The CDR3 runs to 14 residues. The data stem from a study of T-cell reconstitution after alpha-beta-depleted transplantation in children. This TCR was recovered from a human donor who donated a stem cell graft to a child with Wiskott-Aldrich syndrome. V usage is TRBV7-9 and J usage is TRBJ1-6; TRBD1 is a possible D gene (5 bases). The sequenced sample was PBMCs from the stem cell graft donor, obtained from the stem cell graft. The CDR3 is CASSSMGVNSPLHF. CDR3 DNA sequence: TGTGCCAGCAGCTCGATGGGGGTGAATTCACCCCTCCACTTT.